This TCR beta chain was observed in a study of cytomegalovirus exposure and HLA in healthy donors. This CDR3 region has 15 residues. V lost 4 bases and J 5 bases, leaving 18 bases between the germline ends. Germline assignment: CDR1 SGHTS and CDR2 YDEGEE. It was with 60 Vbeta and 13 Jbeta primers that the PCR ran. Clones were sequenced by immunoSEQ multiplex PCR, and TCRdb holds only the in-frame ones, with some missing. The sample yields some 160,000 clones, about four fifths seen once. This clone was detected only a few times. This receptor was taken from a male donor in good health and CMV-seropositive. The sequenced material came from PBMCs. The chain is built from TRBV5-8 and TRBJ2-5; possible D gene TRBD2, 7 bases. CDR3: CASSTGGRGYETQYF. The CDR3 DNA sequence: TGTGCCAGCAGCACGGGGGGCAGAGGTTATGAGACCCAGTACTTC.